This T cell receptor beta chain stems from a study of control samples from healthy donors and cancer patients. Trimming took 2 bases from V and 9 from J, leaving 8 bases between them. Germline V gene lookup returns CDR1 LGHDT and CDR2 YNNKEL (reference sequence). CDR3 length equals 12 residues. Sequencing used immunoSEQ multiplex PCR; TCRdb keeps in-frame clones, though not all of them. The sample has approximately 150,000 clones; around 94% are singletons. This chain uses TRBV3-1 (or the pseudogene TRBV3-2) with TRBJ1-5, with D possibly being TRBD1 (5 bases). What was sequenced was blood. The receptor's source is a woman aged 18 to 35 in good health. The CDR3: CASSQSGGPQHF. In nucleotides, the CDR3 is TGTGCCAGCAGCCAATCGGGGGGGCCCCAGCATTTT.